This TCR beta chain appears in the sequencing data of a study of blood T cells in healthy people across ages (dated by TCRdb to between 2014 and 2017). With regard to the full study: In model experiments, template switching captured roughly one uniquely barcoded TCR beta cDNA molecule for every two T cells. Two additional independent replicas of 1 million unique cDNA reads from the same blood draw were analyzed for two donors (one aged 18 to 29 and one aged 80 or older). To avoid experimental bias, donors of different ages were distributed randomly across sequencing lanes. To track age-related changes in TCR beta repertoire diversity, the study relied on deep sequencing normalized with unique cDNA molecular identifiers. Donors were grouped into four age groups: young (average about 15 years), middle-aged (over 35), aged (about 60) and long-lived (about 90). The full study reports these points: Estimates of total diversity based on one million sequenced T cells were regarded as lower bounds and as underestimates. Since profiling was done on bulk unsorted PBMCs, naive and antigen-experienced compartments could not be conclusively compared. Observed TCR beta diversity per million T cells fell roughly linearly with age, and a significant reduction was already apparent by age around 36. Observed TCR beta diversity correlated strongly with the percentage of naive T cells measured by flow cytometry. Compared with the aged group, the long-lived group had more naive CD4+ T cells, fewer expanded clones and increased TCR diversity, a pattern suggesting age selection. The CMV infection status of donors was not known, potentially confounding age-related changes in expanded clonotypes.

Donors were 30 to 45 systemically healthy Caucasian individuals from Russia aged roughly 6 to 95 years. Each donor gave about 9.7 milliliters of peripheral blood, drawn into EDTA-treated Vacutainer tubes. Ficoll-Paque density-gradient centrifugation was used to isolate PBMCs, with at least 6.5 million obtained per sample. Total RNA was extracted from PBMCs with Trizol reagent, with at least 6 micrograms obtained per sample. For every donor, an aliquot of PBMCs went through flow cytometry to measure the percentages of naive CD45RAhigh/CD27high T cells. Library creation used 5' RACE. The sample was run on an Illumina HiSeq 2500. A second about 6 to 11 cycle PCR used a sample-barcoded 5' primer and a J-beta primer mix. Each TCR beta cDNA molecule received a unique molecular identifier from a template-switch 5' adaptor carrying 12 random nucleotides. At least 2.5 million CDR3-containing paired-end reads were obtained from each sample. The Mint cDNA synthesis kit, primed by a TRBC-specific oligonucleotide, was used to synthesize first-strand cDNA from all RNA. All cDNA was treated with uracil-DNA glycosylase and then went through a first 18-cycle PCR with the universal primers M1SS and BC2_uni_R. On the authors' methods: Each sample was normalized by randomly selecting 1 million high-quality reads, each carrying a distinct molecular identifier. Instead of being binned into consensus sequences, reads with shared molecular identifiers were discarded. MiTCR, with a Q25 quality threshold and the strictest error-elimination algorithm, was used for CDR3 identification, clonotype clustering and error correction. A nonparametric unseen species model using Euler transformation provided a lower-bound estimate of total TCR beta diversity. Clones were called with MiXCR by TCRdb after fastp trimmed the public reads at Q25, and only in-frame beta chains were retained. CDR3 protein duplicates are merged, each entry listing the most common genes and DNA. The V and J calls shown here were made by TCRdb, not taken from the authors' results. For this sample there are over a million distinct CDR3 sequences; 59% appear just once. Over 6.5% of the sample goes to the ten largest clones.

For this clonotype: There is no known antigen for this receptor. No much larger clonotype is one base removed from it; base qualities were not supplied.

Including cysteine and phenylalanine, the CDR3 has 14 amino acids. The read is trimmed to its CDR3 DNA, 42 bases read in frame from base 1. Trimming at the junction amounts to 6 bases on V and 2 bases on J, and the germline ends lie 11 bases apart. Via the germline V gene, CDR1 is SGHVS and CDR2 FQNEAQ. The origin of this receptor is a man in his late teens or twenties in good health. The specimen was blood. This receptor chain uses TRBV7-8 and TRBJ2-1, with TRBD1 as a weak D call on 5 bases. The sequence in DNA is TGTGCCAGCAGGTTGGGGCTAACCTACAATGAGCAGTTCTTC. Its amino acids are CASRLGLTYNEQFF.